Sequencing of this TCR beta chain was carried out in a study of OX40 agonist ivuxolimab in advanced cancers. Study context: Every patient in dose escalation had hepatocellular carcinoma, melanoma, renal cell or head and neck cancer. Study-level findings and limits: At 0.1-3.0 mg/kg, partial responders had clonal expansion among the lowest observed.

Patients who had autoimmune disease history or got systemic immunosuppression were left out. Samples of blood were obtained at baseline, on cycle 4 day 1, and on cycle 7 day 1. Repertoires were generated with immunoSEQ multiplex PCR, while TCRdb's copy carries only in-frame clones and drops some. Among around 74,000 clones listed, 85% to 95% were seen once. V gave up 5 bases and J gave up 6 bases; unmatched junction bases: 14. CDR3 length: 16 amino acids. Germline assignment: CDR1 SEHNR and CDR2 FQNEAQ (reference sequence). For this clone: The antigen is not known.

The rearrangement uses TRBV7-9 and TRBJ1-2; 8 bases align to TRBD1. The sample in question was CD4+ or CD8+ T cells sorted from blood, obtained in a trial of the OX40 agonist ivuxolimab. The receptor was isolated from an adult with an advanced solid tumor such as melanoma, head and neck, liver or kidney cancer. CDR3: CASSPPQMTGEDGYTF. CDR3 DNA: TGTGCCAGCAGCCCCCCGCAGATGACAGGGGAGGATGGCTACACCTTC.